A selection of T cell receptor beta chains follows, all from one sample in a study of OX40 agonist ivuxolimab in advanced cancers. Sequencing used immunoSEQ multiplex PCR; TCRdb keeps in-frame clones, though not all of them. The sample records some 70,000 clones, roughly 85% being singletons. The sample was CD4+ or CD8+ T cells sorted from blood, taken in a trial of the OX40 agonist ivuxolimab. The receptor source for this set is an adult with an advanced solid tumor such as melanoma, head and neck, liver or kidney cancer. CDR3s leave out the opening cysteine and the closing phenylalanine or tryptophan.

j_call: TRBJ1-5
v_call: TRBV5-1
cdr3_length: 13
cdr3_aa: ASSLGGGRNQPQH

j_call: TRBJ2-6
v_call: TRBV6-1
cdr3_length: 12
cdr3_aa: ASSAYPGANVLT

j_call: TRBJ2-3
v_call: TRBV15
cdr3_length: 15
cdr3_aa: ATSRDSGGVIDDTQY

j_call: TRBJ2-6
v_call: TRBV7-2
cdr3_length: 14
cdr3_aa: ASSPSWASGANVLT

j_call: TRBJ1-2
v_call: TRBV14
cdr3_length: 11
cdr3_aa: ASSRGVNYGYT

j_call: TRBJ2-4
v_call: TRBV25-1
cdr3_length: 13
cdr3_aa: ASSHVTGLKNIQY

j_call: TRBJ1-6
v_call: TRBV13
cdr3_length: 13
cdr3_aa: ASSLGGGYNSPLH

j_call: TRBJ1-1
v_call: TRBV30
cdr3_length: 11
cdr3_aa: ALNVAPGYEAF

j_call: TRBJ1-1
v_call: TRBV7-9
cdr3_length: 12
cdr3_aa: ASSLEQTNTEAF

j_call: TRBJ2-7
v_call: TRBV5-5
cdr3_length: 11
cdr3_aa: ASSQNSNYEQY